These 32 T cell receptor beta chains share one sample of origin, sequenced in a study of blood T cell repertoires in COVID-19. Profiling relied on immunoSEQ multiplex PCR, and the TCRdb table lists in-frame clones only, not all of them. The sample records approximately 44,000 clones, around 82% being singletons. The specimen sequenced was peripheral blood. These receptors were collected from a human donor in a cohort sampled during active COVID-19.

This clone appeared a single time. The gene calls are TRBV5-1 and TRBJ2-3; D not resolved. Trimming stripped 0 bases from V and 2 bases from J, with 13 bases between. Germline V lookup: CDR1 SGHRS, CDR2 YFSETQ. The CDR3 is 16 residues long. The CDR3 spells CASSLGSSSSTDTQYF. The CDR3 bases are TGCGCCAGCAGCTTGGGATCTAGTAGTTCCACAGATACGCAGTATTTT.

This CDR3 is CASSLGQPNGYTF. CDR3 coding DNA: TGCGCCAGCAGCTTGGGACAGCCTAATGGCTACACCTTC. The chain couples TRBV5-1 to TRBJ1-2; D is perhaps TRBD1 (5 bases). CDR1 is SGHRS and CDR2 is YFSETQ in the germline V gene. This CDR3 region has 13 residues. The germline V and J ends were trimmed by 0 bases and 6 bases, with 9 bases remaining between them. Drawing the rest from reference TRBV5-1 and TRBJ1-2, the complete variable domain is KAGVTQTPRYLIKTRGQQVTLSCSPISGHRSVSWYQQTPGQGLQFLFEYFSETQRNKGNFPGRFSGRQFSNSRSEMNVSTLELGDSALYLCASSLGQPNGYTFGSGTRLTVV.

This chain links TRBV10-3 with TRBJ1-2, with D tentatively TRBD1 (6 bases). Trimming took off 8 bases at V and 3 bases at J, with 13 bases between the two ends. CDR1 ENHRY and CDR2 SYGVKD come from the germline V gene. CDR3 length: 13 residues. The CDR3 spells CAIRGGADYGYTF. CDR3 coding DNA: TGTGCCATCCGGGGGGGCGCTGACTATGGCTACACCTTC.

This clone was seen a handful of times. This rearrangement joins TRBV3-1 (or the pseudogene TRBV3-2) to TRBJ1-6, with 7 nucleotides matching TRBD1. The CDR3 totals 13 residues. Germline lookup yields CDR1 LGHDT and CDR2 YNNKEL (reference sequence). V lost 8 bases to trimming and J lost 6 bases; unmatched junction nucleotides: 4. The chain's CDR3 is CASHPGGNSPLHF. The CDR3 DNA is TGTGCCAGCCACCCAGGGGGTAATTCACCCCTCCACTTT.

The genes are TRBV28 and TRBJ2-7, with D maybe TRBD2 (7 bases). V lost 6 bases and J 8 bases, leaving 14 bases between the germline ends. CDR3 size: 12 residues. The germline CDR1 and CDR2 sequences are MDHEN and SYDVKM. CDR3 in amino acids: CASREGGGKQYF. For the CDR3, the DNA is TGTGCCAGCAGAGAGGGGGGGGGAAAGCAGTACTTC.

The rearrangement uses TRBV19 and TRBJ1-2, with D perhaps TRBD1 (6 bases). V shed 8 bases and J shed 7 bases, with 17 bases lying between them. The CDR3 has 13 residues. Germline V CDR1 and CDR2: LNHDA, SQIVND (reference sequence). In nucleotides, the CDR3 is TGTGCCAGTGGCCGGGCGGGGGCAGGTGGCTACACCTTC. Protein sequence: CASGRAGAGGYTF. The whole variable domain, remainder taken from reference TRBV19 and TRBJ1-2, is DGGITQSPKYLFRKEGQNVTLSCEQNLNHDAMYWYRQDPGQGLRLIYYSQIVNDFQKGDIAEGYSVSREKKESFPLTVTSAQKNPTAFYLCASGRAGAGGYTFGSGTRLTVV.

The V call is TRBV21-1, the J call TRBJ2-2; the tabulated D call, TRBD1, remains unverified against the DNA. TRBV21-1 is a listed pseudogene. This CDR3 spans 19 amino acids. The CDR3: CASSKALPGGAENTGELFF. The DNA of the CDR3 is TGTGCCAGCAGCAAAGCGCTTCCAGGGGGCGCTGAGAACACCGGGGAGCTGTTTTTT.

V usage is TRBV11-2 and J usage is TRBJ2-3; the match to TRBD2 covers 10 bases. V lost 1 base, J lost 4 bases, and 8 bases stayed unmatched. CDR3 length: 17 residues. Germline V gene lookup returns CDR1 SGHAT and CDR2 FQNNGV. The CDR3 DNA is TGTGCCAGCAGCTTAGTTGGGGGACTAGCGCGGCCAGATACGCAGTATTTT. It codes for CASSLVGGLARPDTQYF.

This clone was detected only once. V gene TRBV7-9 combines with J gene TRBJ2-1; 10 bases align to TRBD2. This CDR3 contains 17 residues. Germline CDR1 is SEHNR and CDR2 is FQNEAQ (reference sequence). Trimming at V came to 3 bases and at J to 4 bases, leaving 9 bases not matched to a gene. CDR3 in amino acids: CASSFGSLAGRYNEQFF. DNA of the CDR3: TGTGCCAGCAGCTTTGGGTCACTAGCGGGACGATACAATGAGCAGTTCTTC.

The chain recombines TRBV29-1 with TRBJ2-7; no definite D call. V lost 4 bases and J lost 0, with 7 bases in between. The CDR3 runs to 12 residues. Germline V lookup: CDR1 SQVTM, CDR2 ANQGSEA. As DNA, the CDR3 is TGCAGCGTTGGGCAAAGCTCCTACGAGCAGTACTTC. Its protein is CSVGQSSYEQYF.

This clone is a singleton in its sample. The chain uses TRBV9 and TRBJ1-5; D is uncertain. Trimming took 4 bases from V and 2 from J, leaving 10 bases between them. This CDR3 is 14 amino acids long. Germline CDR1 is SGDLS and CDR2 is YYNGEE. CDR3 bases: TGTGCCAGCAGCCCCCAACTAGGCAATCAGCCCCAGCATTTT. The encoded protein is CASSPQLGNQPQHF.

The chain recombines TRBV5-1 with TRBJ1-2; TRBD1 matches 7 bases. V shed 2 bases, J shed 0 bases, and the junction held 4 bases outside the gene matches. Germline CDR1 and CDR2: SGHRS and YFSETQ. The CDR3 totals 15 residues. The CDR3 sequence is CASSFTGVPNYGYTF. DNA for the CDR3: TGCGCCAGCAGCTTTACAGGGGTCCCTAACTATGGCTACACCTTC. Filled out from reference TRBV5-1 and TRBJ1-2, the complete variable domain reads KAGVTQTPRYLIKTRGQQVTLSCSPISGHRSVSWYQQTPGQGLQFLFEYFSETQRNKGNFPGRFSGRQFSNSRSEMNVSTLELGDSALYLCASSFTGVPNYGYTFGSGTRLTVV.

The rearrangement joins TRBV7-8 to TRBJ2-2; D perhaps matches TRBD1 (6 bases). Germline V lookup: CDR1 SGHVS, CDR2 FQNEAQ. V was pared by 1 base and J by 7 bases, with 19 bases between. The CDR3 totals 17 residues. The CDR3 nucleotides are TGTGCCAGCAGCTTAGGGGGCTGGGGGCCACAGGGCGGGGAGCTGTTTTTT. Translation: CASSLGGWGPQGGELFF.

This sequence joins TRBV12-3 or TRBV12-4 and TRBJ1-6; D not resolved. Trimming took off 6 bases at V and 10 bases at J, with 13 bases between the two ends. The CDR3 is 13 residues long. CDR3 loop: CASSEVNGSPLHF. CDR3 bases: TGTGCCAGCAGCGAGGTCAACGGCTCACCCCTCCACTTT.

V gene TRBV2 combines with J gene TRBJ1-1; D gene unclear. The germline V gene has CDR1 SNHLY and CDR2 FYNNEI. The length of the CDR3 is 14 residues. V was clipped by 9 bases and J by 5 bases, with 19 bases between them. The CDR3 sequence is CASGRGLSGTEAFF. For the CDR3, the DNA is TGTGCCAGTGGACGTGGACTCTCAGGAACTGAAGCTTTCTTT. Using reference TRBV2 and TRBJ1-1 for the parts outside the CDR3, the full variable domain is EPEVTQTPSHQVTQMGQEVILRCVPISNHLYFYWYRQILGQKVEFLVSFYNNEISEKSEIFDDQFSVERPDGSNFTLKIRSTKLEDSAMYFCASGRGLSGTEAFFGQGTRLTVV.

The chain links TRBV10-3 to TRBJ2-3; 8 bases match TRBD2. Germline CDR1 and CDR2: ENHRY and SYGVKD. V shed 4 bases, J shed 0 bases, and the junction held 3 bases outside the gene matches. The CDR3 extends over 15 amino acids. The CDR3 nucleotides read TGTGCCATCAGTGCGGGGGGGGCTAGCACAGATACGCAGTATTTT. Residues: CAISAGGASTDTQYF.

The V call is TRBV11-2, the J call TRBJ2-3; possible D gene TRBD2, 5 bases. The CDR3 consists of 15 residues. V dropped 5 bases and J dropped 5 bases, with 17 bases sitting between them. The germline V gene encodes CDR1 SGHAT and CDR2 FQNNGV. The CDR3 coding sequence is TGTGCCAGCAGCCTCTTTTGGCTAGCAGAAGATACGCAGTATTTT. Translation gives CASSLFWLAEDTQYF.

Of note for this clone: At one of its ends the junction is not consistent with the germline gene, which may arise from a read error. The DNA for the CDR3 is TGCAGTGCTAGTCAATCAAACATTGAAGCTTTCTTT. Protein product: CSASQSNIEAFF. This sequence joins TRBV20-1 and TRBJ1-1; D unclear. Germline-derived CDR1 and CDR2 are DFQATT and SNEGSKA (reference sequence). The CDR3 covers 12 residues.

This clone was seen only a few times. The chain recombines TRBV7-9 with TRBJ1-6; D is undetermined. Trimming shortened V by 4 bases and J by 9 bases, and 13 bases separated the two germline ends. Germline CDR1 and CDR2: SEHNR and FQNEAQ (reference sequence). The CDR3 is 14 residues long. The CDR3 nucleotides read TGTGCCAGCAGCTGGACCGGCCGGGGTTCACCCCTCCACTTT. Protein: CASSWTGRGSPLHF.

The V call is TRBV30, the J call TRBJ2-7; TRBD1 aligns across 7 bases. CDR1 is GTSNPN, CDR2 SVGIG, per germline (reference sequence). The CDR3 consists of 13 residues. The V gene end was trimmed by 2 bases and the J gene end by 3 bases; junction bases not matched to a gene: 4. The CDR3 reads CAWSWSGGYEQYF. As DNA, the CDR3 is TGTGCCTGGAGTTGGTCAGGGGGCTACGAGCAGTACTTC.

The V and J genes are TRBV30 and TRBJ2-2, with D possibly matching TRBD2 (6 bases). Germline V gene data show CDR1 as GTSNPN and CDR2 as SVGIG (reference sequence). Trimming took 3 bases from V and 5 from J, leaving 10 bases between them. The CDR3 is made up of 13 amino acids. In DNA, the CDR3 is TGTGCCTGGAGGGCAGGGACTACCGGGGAGCTGTTTTTT. It codes for CAWRAGTTGELFF.

J is TRBJ2-7 and V is TRBV6-6, with D maybe TRBD2 (6 bases). V was shortened by 6 bases and J by 3 bases, with 9 bases between the two germline ends. Germline CDR1 reads MNHNY; CDR2 reads SVGAGI (reference sequence). This CDR3 spans 12 amino acids. The CDR3 DNA reads TGTGCCAGCAGGGCGGGGAACTACGAGCAGTACTTC. This gives the protein CASRAGNYEQYF.

V is TRBV7-2 and J is TRBJ2-1; 10 nucleotides align to TRBD1. The V gene end was trimmed by 2 bases and the J gene end by 8 bases; junction bases not matched to a gene: 6. Per germline, CDR1 SGHTA and CDR2 FQGNSA. This CDR3 is 15 amino acids long. The CDR3 loop reads CASSLRTGGRDEQFF. Written as DNA, the CDR3 is TGTGCCAGCAGCTTAAGGACAGGGGGAAGAGATGAGCAGTTCTTC.

The chain joins TRBV5-4 to TRBJ2-5; TRBD1 aligns across 10 bases. From germline, CDR1 is SGHNT and CDR2 YYREEE (reference sequence). CDR3 length: 15 amino acids. Trimming removed 3 bases from V and 5 bases from J; junction bases left unmatched: 7. The CDR3 protein is CASSSGTGVGETQYF. In DNA form, the CDR3 reads TGTGCCAGCAGCTCCGGGACAGGGGTAGGGGAGACCCAGTACTTC.

The V gene is TRBV19, the J gene TRBJ1-3; D is unresolved. Looked up from germline, CDR1 is LNHDA and CDR2 is SQIVND (reference sequence). This CDR3 comprises 13 residues. With 6 bases removed from V and 3 bases from J, the gap between germline ends came to 9 bases. Here the CDR3 reads CASSSEYGNTIYF. The CDR3 bases are TGTGCCAGTAGCTCTGAGTATGGAAACACCATATATTTT.

The CDR3 spells CASSQDLGEVTSPPLHF. The CDR3 DNA is TGTGCCAGCAGCCAAGATCTGGGGGAGGTAACTTCACCACCCCTCCACTTT. This chain uses TRBV4-2 with TRBJ1-6, with D tentatively TRBD1 (5 bases). This CDR3 is built from 17 residues. Germline CDR1 reads LGHNA; CDR2 reads YNFKEQ. The V gene lost 0 bases and the J gene lost 11 bases, with 20 bases spanning the gap.

The rearrangement uses TRBV7-8 and TRBJ2-5, with 8 bases matching TRBD1. Germline assignment: CDR1 SGHVS and CDR2 FQNEAQ. Trimming cost V 3 bases and J 5 bases; bases outside gene matches: 2. CDR3 length: 13 amino acids. CDR3 residues: CASSFRTGETQYF. CDR3 nucleotide sequence: TGTGCCAGCAGCTTCAGGACAGGGGAGACCCAGTACTTC.

The V call is TRBV2, the J call TRBJ2-5, with D maybe TRBD1 (6 bases). From germline, CDR1 is SNHLY and CDR2 FYNNEI. Deletions cut 8 bases from V and 5 bases from J, with 18 bases between. There are 14 residues in the CDR3. This chain's CDR3 is CASSLLGARETQYF. CDR3 sequence (DNA): TGTGCCAGCTCCTTATTGGGGGCCCGGGAGACCCAGTACTTC.

The chain recombines TRBV19 with TRBJ2-1; D is unclear. This CDR3 is built from 12 residues. The germline V gene has CDR1 LNHDA and CDR2 SQIVND (reference sequence). V was clipped by 3 bases and J by 6 bases, with 6 bases between them. CDR3 sequence (DNA): TGTGCCAGTAGTATGCTCGGCAATGAGCAGTTCTTC. As protein: CASSMLGNEQFF. The entire variable domain, with the rest obtained from reference TRBV19 and TRBJ2-1, is as follows: DGGITQSPKYLFRKEGQNVTLSCEQNLNHDAMYWYRQDPGQGLRLIYYSQIVNDFQKGDIAEGYSVSREKKESFPLTVTSAQKNPTAFYLCASSMLGNEQFFGPGTRLTVL.

This clone has just a few counts. This rearrangement joins TRBV12-3 or TRBV12-4 to TRBJ1-5; D unclear. The CDR3 runs to 13 residues. V was cut by 5 bases and J by 5 bases, with 10 bases left in between. Here the CDR3 reads CASSPLSDQPQHF. CDR3 nucleotides: TGTGCCAGCAGTCCCCTTTCCGATCAGCCCCAGCATTTT.

The genes are TRBV11-2 and TRBJ2-5, with 12 bases identical to TRBD2. Germline CDR1 reads SGHAT; CDR2 reads FQNNGV. V lost 5 bases and J lost 5; bases outside the gene matches: 9. CDR3 length equals 16 residues. This CDR3 reads CASSPTSGGLGETQYF. DNA for the CDR3: TGTGCCAGCAGCCCGACTAGCGGGGGACTTGGGGAGACCCAGTACTTC.

V and J are TRBV4-2 and TRBJ2-3, with TRBD2 matching 7 bases. This CDR3 has 16 residues. CDR1 is LGHNA, CDR2 YNFKEQ, per germline. The V gene end was trimmed by 0 bases and the J gene end by 4 bases; junction bases not matched to a gene: 7. CDR3 coding DNA: TGTGCCAGCAGCCAAGATCGAAGCGGGGAGGCAGATACGCAGTATTTT. Encoded protein: CASSQDRSGEADTQYF.